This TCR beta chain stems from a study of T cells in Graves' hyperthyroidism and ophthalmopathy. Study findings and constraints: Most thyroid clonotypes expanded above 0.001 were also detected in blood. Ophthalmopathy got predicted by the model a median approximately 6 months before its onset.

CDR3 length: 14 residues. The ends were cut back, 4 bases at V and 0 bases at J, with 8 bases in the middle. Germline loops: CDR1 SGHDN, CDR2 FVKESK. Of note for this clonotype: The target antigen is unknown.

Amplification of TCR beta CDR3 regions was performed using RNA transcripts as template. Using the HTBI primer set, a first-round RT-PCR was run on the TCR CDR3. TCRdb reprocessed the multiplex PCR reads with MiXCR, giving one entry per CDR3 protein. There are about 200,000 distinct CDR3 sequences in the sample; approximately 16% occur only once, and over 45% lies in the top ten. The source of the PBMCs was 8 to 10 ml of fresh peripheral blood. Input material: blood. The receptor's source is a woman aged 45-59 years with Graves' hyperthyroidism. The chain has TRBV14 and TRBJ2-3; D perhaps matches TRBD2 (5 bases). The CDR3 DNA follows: TGTGCCAGCAGCCTCGGGGAAAGCACAGATACGCAGTATTTT. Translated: CASSLGESTDTQYF. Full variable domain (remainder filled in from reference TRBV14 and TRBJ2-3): EAGVTQFPSHSVIEKGQTVTLRCDPISGHDNLYWYRRVMGKEIKFLLHFVKESKQDESGMPNNRFLAERTGGTYSTLKVQPAELEDSGVYFCASSLGESTDTQYFGPGTRLTVL.